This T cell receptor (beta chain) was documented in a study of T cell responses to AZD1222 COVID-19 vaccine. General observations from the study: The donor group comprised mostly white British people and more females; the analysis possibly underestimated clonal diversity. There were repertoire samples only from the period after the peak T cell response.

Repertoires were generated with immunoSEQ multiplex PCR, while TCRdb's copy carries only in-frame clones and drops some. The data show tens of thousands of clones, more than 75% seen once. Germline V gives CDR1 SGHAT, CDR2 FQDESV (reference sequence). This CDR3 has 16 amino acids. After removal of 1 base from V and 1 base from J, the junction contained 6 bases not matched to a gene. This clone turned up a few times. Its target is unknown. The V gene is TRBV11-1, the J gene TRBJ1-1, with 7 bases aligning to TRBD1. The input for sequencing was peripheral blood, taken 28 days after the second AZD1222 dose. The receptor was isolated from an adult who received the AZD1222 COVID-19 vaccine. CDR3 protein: CASSLDRTGENTEAFF. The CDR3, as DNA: TGTGCCAGCAGCTTAGATCGGACAGGAGAGAACACTGAAGCTTTCTTT. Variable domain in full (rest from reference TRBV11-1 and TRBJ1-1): EAEVAQSPRYKITEKSQAVAFWCDPISGHATLYWYRQILGQGPELLVQFQDESVVDDSQLPKDRFSAERLKGVDSTLKIQPAELGDSAMYLCASSLDRTGENTEAFFGQGTRLTVV.